This TCR beta chain was retrieved from a study of identical twins (dated by TCRdb to about 2016). About the full investigation: To test whether fetal clonotypes persist, the study used deep sequencing on TCR alpha and beta repertoires from monozygotic twins, unrelated adults of various ages, and cord blood. To rule out contamination, replicate twin experiments were performed at different times with different library preparation protocols. The paper as a whole reports these results and caveats: Out-of-frame TCR alpha sharing in monozygotic twins was systematically underestimated by recombination models, whereas sharing between unrelated individuals was in agreement with the recombination models. Out-of-frame TCR alpha sequences shared between twins showed an excess of low generation-probability sequences compared with coincidental sharing between unrelated individuals. Conclusions relied on cross-sectional statistical analysis, since the same donors could not be followed over many years. Abundant cord blood beta clonotypes carried fewer insertions; young adult naive repertoires showed a weaker similar trend, while memory repertoires showed none. A weaker excess of twin sharing was found in beta out-of-frame sequences because the signal-to-noise ratio was lowered by fewer shared sequences. Invariant T cells such as MAIT and iNKT could partly confound zero-insertion analyses, although diverse VJ usage argued against such confounding for most clonotypes.

Only healthy Caucasian donors were included. The study also sequenced three unrelated non-twin adults: a male aged 18 to 30, a male aged 50 to 60 and a female aged 50 to 60. Miltenyi CD45RO+ enrichment and human naive T-cell isolation kits were used to isolate memory (CD45RO+) and naive T cells from PBMC. Trimming costs V 6 bases and J 0 bases, and their ends lie 11 bases apart. The CDR3 runs 14 amino acids, cysteine and phenylalanine included. Of all the DNA, just the CDR3 is kept, 42 bases in frame from base 1. The sample holds a few counts of this clonotype. The antigen it recognizes is unknown. Base qualities are not provided; no much larger clone lies one nucleotide away. Libraries were made using 5' RACE. The run used an Illumina HiSeq 2000. A universal primer binding site was introduced by template switching, and a unique molecular identifier was present in the final cDNA, enabling accurate counting of TCR cDNA molecules. First-strand cDNA for TCR alpha and beta chains was synthesized from specific primers in the conserved constant-segment region. To control for contamination, every cDNA library was double barcoded, receiving both a SMART-Mk sample barcode and Illumina barcodes. TruSeq adapter sequences and Illumina sample barcodes were added in two successive PCR steps. The Illumina HiSeq platform was used with custom primers to sequence TCR alpha and beta cDNA libraries. Concerning the study's data processing: Unique molecular identifiers were extracted from raw reads with MiGEC, and CDR3 positions were determined with MiXCR. For each individual, recombination models were inferred using an EM algorithm with the repgenHMM and IGoR tools. The tcR package in R was used for shared clonotype analysis, with sharing normalized by the product of cloneset sizes. Out-of-frame nonproductive sequences were analyzed to study raw recombination free of thymic and clonal selection effects. Through fastp at Q25 and MiXCR, TCRdb rebuilt clones from the public reads, retaining in-frame beta chains. Merged by CDR3 protein, the rows form single entries marked with the most common genes and DNA. The V and J calls, along with clone size, are taken from TCRdb and not from the paper's own processing. Recorded for this sample are approximately 700,000 distinct CDR3 sequences; 6.1% of them occurred a single time. 1.5% to 2% of the sample is in the top ten clones.

Recombination connected TRBV12-3 or TRBV12-4 to TRBJ1-1, with no reliable assignment of the D segment. Sequencing was done on a sample of naive T cells sorted from blood. What this sample's cell subset or site label stands for: cells isolated with a human naive T-cell isolation kit. This sequence originates from a man in his late teens or twenties in good health. The bases are TGTGCCAGCAGATCACAGAACATGAACACTGAAGCTTTCTTT. It is translated as CASRSQNMNTEAFF.